The rows below give T cell receptor beta chains drawn from one sample of a study of T cells after yellow fever vaccination. Via MiXCR, TCRdb re-called the 5' RACE reads, giving one row per CDR3 protein. The sample yields 250,000 to 350,000 distinct CDR3 sequences, roughly 7% seen once. This sample comprised PBMCs, obtained more than 40 days after the first yellow fever vaccination. These receptors all come from a man younger than 35 who received the YFV17D yellow fever vaccine. Both conserved end residues are part of each CDR3. Fields, in order: J gene, clone size, V gene, D gene, CDR3 protein, CDR3 DNA. A D gene is named only where the DNA matches it firmly. Some rows have no size entry. The others give once, few or many, or a class for an expanded clone.

J gene: TRBJ2-2
clone size: NA
V gene: TRBV7-2
D gene: NA
CDR3 protein: CATPGGANTGELFF
CDR3 DNA: TGTGCCACCCCTGGCGGGGCGAACACCGGGGAGCTGTTTTTT

J gene: TRBJ2-7
clone size: NA
V gene: TRBV4-3
D gene: NA
CDR3 protein: CASSQTVSSYEQYF
CDR3 DNA: TGCGCCAGCAGCCAAACAGTTTCCTCCTACGAGCAGTACTTC

J gene: TRBJ1-1
clone size: few
V gene: TRBV4-1
D gene: TRBD1
CDR3 protein: CASSHPEGGQGEAFF
CDR3 DNA: TGCGCCAGCAGCCACCCCGAGGGGGGACAGGGGGAAGCTTTCTTT

J gene: TRBJ2-3
clone size: few
V gene: TRBV6-2/TRBV6-3
D gene: TRBD2
CDR3 protein: CASGTSGGDTQYF
CDR3 DNA: TGTGCCAGCGGGACTAGCGGGGGAGATACGCAGTATTTT

J gene: TRBJ1-3
clone size: few
V gene: TRBV2
D gene: TRBD1
CDR3 protein: CATPGQSDGNTIYF
CDR3 DNA: TGTGCCACCCCGGGACAGTCAGACGGAAACACCATATATTTT

J gene: TRBJ2-3
clone size: few
V gene: TRBV4-2
D gene: TRBD2
CDR3 protein: CASSPRLAGGASTDTQYF
CDR3 DNA: TGTGCCAGCAGCCCCCGACTAGCGGGGGGGGCTAGCACAGATACGCAGTATTTT

J gene: TRBJ2-5
clone size: many
V gene: TRBV12-3/TRBV12-4
D gene: NA
CDR3 protein: CASSFGETQYF
CDR3 DNA: TGTGCCAGCAGTTTTGGGGAGACCCAGTACTTC

J gene: TRBJ2-5
clone size: few
V gene: TRBV7-8
D gene: NA
CDR3 protein: CASSLLSGGAETQYF
CDR3 DNA: TGTGCCAGCAGCTTATTGTCGGGGGGCGCAGAGACCCAGTACTTC

J gene: TRBJ2-5
clone size: few
V gene: TRBV10-1
D gene: NA
CDR3 protein: CASSDAGGETQYF
CDR3 DNA: TGCGCCAGCAGTGACGCTGGGGGGGAGACCCAGTACTTC

J gene: TRBJ1-4
clone size: NA
V gene: TRBV25-1
D gene: NA
CDR3 protein: CASSEGHRANEKLFF
CDR3 DNA: TGTGCCAGCAGTGAGGGTCACCGGGCTAATGAAAAACTGTTTTTT

J gene: TRBJ2-2
clone size: few
V gene: TRBV4-3
D gene: NA
CDR3 protein: CASSQDNRRGRGVYGELFF
CDR3 DNA: TGCGCCAGCAGCCAAGATAATAGGAGAGGCAGAGGAGTTTACGGGGAGCTGTTTTTT

J gene: TRBJ1-1
clone size: NA
V gene: TRBV11-2
D gene: NA
CDR3 protein: CASSLGAQGREAFF
CDR3 DNA: TGTGCCAGCAGCCTGGGGGCGCAGGGGAGGGAAGCTTTCTTT

J gene: TRBJ1-1
clone size: NA
V gene: TRBV5-1
D gene: TRBD1
CDR3 protein: CASSWGQRNTEAFF
CDR3 DNA: TGCGCCAGCAGCTGGGGACAGCGGAACACTGAAGCTTTCTTT

J gene: TRBJ2-1
clone size: many
V gene: TRBV4-3
D gene: NA
CDR3 protein: CASSQDLGVAGRGNNEQFF
CDR3 DNA: TGCGCCAGCAGCCAAGATCTGGGTGTTGCAGGACGAGGGAACAATGAGCAGTTCTTC

J gene: TRBJ1-2
clone size: NA
V gene: TRBV3-1
D gene: NA
CDR3 protein: CASSQVAAGTGYTF
CDR3 DNA: TGTGCCAGCAGCCAAGTCGCGGCAGGGACTGGCTACACCTTC

J gene: TRBJ2-2
clone size: many
V gene: TRBV10-3
D gene: NA
CDR3 protein: CAIRKDRKGRTDTGELFF
CDR3 DNA: TGTGCCATCAGGAAGGACCGCAAAGGTCGAACGGACACCGGGGAGCTGTTTTTT

J gene: TRBJ2-1
clone size: few
V gene: TRBV18
D gene: NA
CDR3 protein: CASSPDPPDSYNEQFF
CDR3 DNA: TGTGCCAGCTCTCCCGACCCACCGGACTCCTACAATGAGCAGTTCTTC

J gene: TRBJ1-2
clone size: many
V gene: TRBV27
D gene: NA
CDR3 protein: CASSLQGLYGYTF
CDR3 DNA: TGTGCCAGCAGCCTACAGGGACTCTATGGCTACACCTTC

J gene: TRBJ2-2
clone size: few
V gene: TRBV6-1
D gene: NA
CDR3 protein: CASNRLYNTGELFF
CDR3 DNA: TGTGCCAGCAATAGACTGTATAACACCGGGGAGCTGTTTTTT

J gene: TRBJ2-6
clone size: NA
V gene: TRBV18
D gene: NA
CDR3 protein: CASSPTGTSGANVLTF
CDR3 DNA: TGTGCCAGCTCCCCAACGGGGACCTCTGGGGCCAACGTCCTGACTTTC

J gene: TRBJ2-3
clone size: few
V gene: TRBV20-1
D gene: NA
CDR3 protein: CSADRRSSTDTQYF
CDR3 DNA: TGCAGTGCTGACCGACGGTCTAGCACAGATACGCAGTATTTT

J gene: TRBJ1-3
clone size: few
V gene: TRBV9
D gene: NA
CDR3 protein: CASSEGGGRDIGNTIYF
CDR3 DNA: TGTGCCAGCAGCGAAGGGGGGGGACGCGATATTGGAAACACCATATATTTT

J gene: TRBJ1-1
clone size: many
V gene: TRBV18
D gene: TRBD1
CDR3 protein: CASSPRDRASTEAFF
CDR3 DNA: TGTGCCAGCTCACCGCGGGACAGGGCGAGCACTGAAGCTTTCTTT

J gene: TRBJ2-1
clone size: few
V gene: TRBV5-6
D gene: NA
CDR3 protein: CASSFVSESFF
CDR3 DNA: TGTGCCAGCAGTTTCGTTTCCGAGTCGTTCTTC

J gene: TRBJ2-1
clone size: NA
V gene: TRBV7-9
D gene: NA
CDR3 protein: CASSFEGGGNEQFF
CDR3 DNA: TGTGCCAGCAGCTTCGAGGGGGGCGGGAATGAGCAGTTCTTC

J gene: TRBJ1-3
clone size: few
V gene: TRBV7-2
D gene: TRBD1
CDR3 protein: CASSAGGTGKGNTIYF
CDR3 DNA: TGTGCCAGCAGCGCCGGGGGGACAGGGAAAGGAAACACCATATATTTT

J gene: TRBJ2-4
clone size: NA
V gene: TRBV10-3
D gene: NA
CDR3 protein: CAISESSEWGAKNIQYF
CDR3 DNA: TGTGCCATCAGTGAGTCCAGCGAGTGGGGAGCCAAAAACATTCAGTACTTC

J gene: TRBJ1-1
clone size: many
V gene: TRBV5-6
D gene: NA
CDR3 protein: CASRLTMNTEAFF
CDR3 DNA: TGTGCCAGCAGGTTAACCATGAACACTGAAGCTTTCTTT

J gene: TRBJ2-5
clone size: NA
V gene: TRBV15
D gene: NA
CDR3 protein: CATSRGLLETQYF
CDR3 DNA: TGTGCCACCAGCAGAGGCTTGCTAGAGACCCAGTACTTC

J gene: TRBJ1-1
clone size: NA
V gene: TRBV19
D gene: TRBD1
CDR3 protein: CASSGTGGRTEAFF
CDR3 DNA: TGTGCCAGTAGTGGGACAGGGGGGAGAACTGAAGCTTTCTTT

J gene: TRBJ2-5
clone size: few
V gene: TRBV7-6
D gene: NA
CDR3 protein: CASSQMETQYF
CDR3 DNA: TGTGCCAGCAGCCAGATGGAGACCCAGTACTTC

J gene: TRBJ1-6
clone size: NA
V gene: TRBV28
D gene: TRBD1
CDR3 protein: CASSSPIKQGTQSPLHF
CDR3 DNA: TGTGCCAGCAGTTCTCCTATTAAACAGGGGACTCAATCACCCCTCCACTTT

J gene: TRBJ2-2
clone size: NA
V gene: TRBV19
D gene: NA
CDR3 protein: CASRRQDRTGELFF
CDR3 DNA: TGTGCCAGTAGACGCCAGGACCGCACCGGGGAGCTGTTTTTT

J gene: TRBJ2-3
clone size: few
V gene: TRBV11-1
D gene: TRBD2
CDR3 protein: CASSLGGTSGGGTDTQYF
CDR3 DNA: TGTGCCAGCAGCTTAGGGGGGACTAGCGGGGGAGGCACAGATACGCAGTATTTT

J gene: TRBJ2-2
clone size: NA
V gene: TRBV20-1
D gene: NA
CDR3 protein: CSAPQPNTGELFF
CDR3 DNA: TGCAGTGCTCCTCAGCCGAACACCGGGGAGCTGTTTTTT

J gene: TRBJ2-1
clone size: many
V gene: TRBV7-2
D gene: NA
CDR3 protein: CASSLRSVAVVDNEQFF
CDR3 DNA: TGTGCCAGCAGCTTACGCTCGGTAGCGGTGGTCGACAATGAGCAGTTCTTC

J gene: TRBJ1-5
clone size: NA
V gene: TRBV7-3
D gene: NA
CDR3 protein: CASSRSTPGDSNQPQHF
CDR3 DNA: TGTGCCAGCAGCCGATCGACCCCGGGCGATAGCAATCAGCCCCAGCATTTT

J gene: TRBJ2-3
clone size: once
V gene: TRBV5-1
D gene: TRBD1
CDR3 protein: CASSIHRGGTDTPYF
CDR3 DNA: TGCGCCAGCAGCATCCACAGGGGTGGCACAGATACGCCGTATTTT

J gene: TRBJ2-1
clone size: many
V gene: TRBV6-5
D gene: NA
CDR3 protein: CASSPGSAPYNEQFF
CDR3 DNA: TGTGCCAGCAGTCCAGGCAGTGCCCCTTACAATGAGCAGTTCTTC

J gene: TRBJ1-5
clone size: NA
V gene: TRBV5-1
D gene: NA
CDR3 protein: CASRRDPGQPQHF
CDR3 DNA: TGCGCCAGCCGCAGGGATCCAGGACAGCCCCAGCATTTT

J gene: TRBJ1-6
clone size: NA
V gene: TRBV7-9
D gene: NA
CDR3 protein: CASSLPTEQVSTLHF
CDR3 DNA: TGTGCCAGCAGCTTACCCACTGAACAGGTCTCTACCCTCCACTTT

J gene: TRBJ2-2
clone size: many
V gene: TRBV7-2
D gene: NA
CDR3 protein: CASSLVGNTGELFF
CDR3 DNA: TGTGCCAGCAGCTTGGTGGGGAACACCGGGGAGCTGTTTTTT

J gene: TRBJ1-5
clone size: many
V gene: TRBV12-3/TRBV12-4
D gene: TRBD1
CDR3 protein: CASSFSGQNNQPQHF
CDR3 DNA: TGTGCCAGCAGTTTTTCGGGACAGAACAATCAGCCCCAGCATTTT

J gene: TRBJ2-7
clone size: once
V gene: TRBV18
D gene: NA
CDR3 protein: CASSRLGLTYEQYF
CDR3 DNA: TGTGCCAGCTCACGCTTGGGACTTACCTACGAGCAGTACTTC

J gene: TRBJ2-5
clone size: few
V gene: TRBV5-1
D gene: TRBD1
CDR3 protein: CASSFAGGEETQYF
CDR3 DNA: TGCGCCAGCAGCTTTGCAGGGGGCGAAGAGACCCAGTACTTC

J gene: TRBJ1-2
clone size: many
V gene: TRBV7-2
D gene: NA
CDR3 protein: CASSFDGNYGYTF
CDR3 DNA: TGTGCCAGCAGCTTCGACGGGAACTATGGCTACACCTTC

J gene: TRBJ2-3
clone size: NA
V gene: TRBV14
D gene: NA
CDR3 protein: CASSQGDFTDTQYF
CDR3 DNA: TGTGCCAGCAGCCAAGGGGACTTCACAGATACGCAGTATTTT

J gene: TRBJ2-7
clone size: many
V gene: TRBV12-3/TRBV12-4
D gene: NA
CDR3 protein: CASRPGTGASYEQYF
CDR3 DNA: TGTGCCAGCAGGCCCGGTACGGGCGCCTCGTACGAGCAGTACTTC

J gene: TRBJ1-2
clone size: NA
V gene: TRBV10-2
D gene: NA
CDR3 protein: CASSLEGGRYTF
CDR3 DNA: TGCGCCAGCAGTCTAGAGGGGGGTCGCTACACCTTC

J gene: TRBJ2-3
clone size: few
V gene: TRBV7-2
D gene: TRBD2
CDR3 protein: CASSLLAGGFTDTQYF
CDR3 DNA: TGTGCCAGCAGCTTACTAGCGGGGGGATTCACAGATACGCAGTATTTT

J gene: TRBJ2-5
clone size: few
V gene: TRBV10-3
D gene: NA
CDR3 protein: CAIRSTEDPETQYF
CDR3 DNA: TGTGCCATCAGATCAACAGAGGACCCAGAGACCCAGTACTTC

J gene: TRBJ2-7
clone size: NA
V gene: TRBV6-5
D gene: TRBD2
CDR3 protein: CASSYSIAGAYEQYF
CDR3 DNA: TGTGCCAGCAGTTACTCGATTGCGGGGGCCTACGAGCAGTACTTC

J gene: TRBJ2-1
clone size: few
V gene: TRBV27
D gene: NA
CDR3 protein: CASSLWQGPQSSYNEQFF
CDR3 DNA: TGTGCCAGCAGTTTATGGCAGGGCCCCCAAAGCTCCTACAATGAGCAGTTCTTC

J gene: TRBJ2-1
clone size: NA
V gene: TRBV6-4
D gene: NA
CDR3 protein: CASSDEGSSPYNEQFF
CDR3 DNA: TGTGCCAGCAGTGACGAGGGGAGCTCGCCATACAATGAGCAGTTCTTC

J gene: TRBJ1-6
clone size: few
V gene: TRBV4-2
D gene: NA
CDR3 protein: CASSQDFLPGRGRSYNSPLHF
CDR3 DNA: TGTGCCAGCAGCCAAGATTTCCTCCCGGGCAGGGGTCGGTCCTATAATTCACCCCTCCACTTT